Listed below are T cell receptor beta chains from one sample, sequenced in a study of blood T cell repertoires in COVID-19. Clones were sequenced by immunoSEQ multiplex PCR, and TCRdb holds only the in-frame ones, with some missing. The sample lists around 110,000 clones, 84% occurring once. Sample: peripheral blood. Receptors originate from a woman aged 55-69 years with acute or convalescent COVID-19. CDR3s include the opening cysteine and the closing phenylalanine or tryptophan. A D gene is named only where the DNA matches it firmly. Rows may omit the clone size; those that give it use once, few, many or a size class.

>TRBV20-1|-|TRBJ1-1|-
TGCAGTGCTCCTGACGGAGATGAAGCTTTCTTT
CSAPDGDEAFF
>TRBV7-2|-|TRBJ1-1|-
TGTGCCAGCAGCGAGCAGGGCAAGAACACTGAAGCTTTCTTT
CASSEQGKNTEAFF
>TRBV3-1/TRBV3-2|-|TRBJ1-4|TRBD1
TGTGCCAGCAGCCCCTGGGACAGGGAGGACGAAAAACTGTTTTTT
CASSPWDREDEKLFF
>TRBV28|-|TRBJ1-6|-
TGTGCCAGCAAAGGGAACCGGGCAGGGAATAATTCACCCCTCCACTTT
CASKGNRAGNNSPLHF
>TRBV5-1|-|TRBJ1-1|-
TGCGCCAGCAGAGACAGTTTGAACACTGAAGCTTTCTTT
CASRDSLNTEAFF
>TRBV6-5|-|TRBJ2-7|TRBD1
TGTGCCAGCAGAGCTCAGGGGGCCAAAGAGCAGTACTTC
CASRAQGAKEQYF
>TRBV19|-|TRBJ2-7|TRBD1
TGTGCCAGTAGCACTGGACAGGTCGGCTCCTACGAGCAGTACTTC
CASSTGQVGSYEQYF
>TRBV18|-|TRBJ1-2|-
TGTGCCAGCTCACCCACAGGGCACTATGGCTACACCTTC
CASSPTGHYGYTF
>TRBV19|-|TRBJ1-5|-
TGTGCCAGTAGTTCGTGGACACCGGATCAGCCCCAGCATTTT
CASSSWTPDQPQHF
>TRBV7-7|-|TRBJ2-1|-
TGTGCCAGCAGCCACGGCTGGGGGGATGAGCAGTTCTTC
CASSHGWGDEQFF
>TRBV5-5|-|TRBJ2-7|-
TGTGCCAGCAGCCCCAACTTGGGCAGGTCCCCCTACGAGCAGTACTTC
CASSPNLGRSPYEQYF
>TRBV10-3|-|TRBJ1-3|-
TGTGCCAGCATCGGGAGTGGTAACACCATATATTTT
CASIGSGNTIYF
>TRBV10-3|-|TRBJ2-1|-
TGTGCCATCAGGGACAGCTCCTACAATGAGCAGTTCTTC
CAIRDSSYNEQFF
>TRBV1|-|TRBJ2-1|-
TGCACCAGCAGCCAAGGACTACCGGGACTAGCGGTACATAATGAGCAGTTCTTC
CTSSQGLPGLAVHNEQFF
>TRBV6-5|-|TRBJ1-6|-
TGTGCCAGCTCCGGACAGCTTAATTCACCCCTCCACTTT
CASSGQLNSPLHF
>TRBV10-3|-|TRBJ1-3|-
TGTGCCATCAGTGAGTCTCAGGACAGCTCTGGAAACACCATATATTTT
CAISESQDSSGNTIYF
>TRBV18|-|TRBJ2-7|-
TGTGCCAGCTCACCACCGAGCGGCTACGAGCAGTACTTC
CASSPPSGYEQYF
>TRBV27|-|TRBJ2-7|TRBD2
TGTGCCAGCAGTCAACGGACTAGCGGGAGATACGAGCAGTACTTC
CASSQRTSGRYEQYF
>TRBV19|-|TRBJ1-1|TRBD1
TGTGCCAGTAGTTCTAGAGGACAGGTCAATGAAGCTTTCTTT
CASSSRGQVNEAFF
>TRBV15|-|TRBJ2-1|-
TGTGCCACCAGCAGAGATTTTTCAGGGAGGAATGAGCAGTTCTTC
CATSRDFSGRNEQFF
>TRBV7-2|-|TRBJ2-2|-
TGTGCCAGCAGCCTCAACTCGAACACCGGGGAGCTGTTTTTT
CASSLNSNTGELFF
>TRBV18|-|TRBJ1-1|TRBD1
TGTGCCAGCTCACCACCCGACAGGGAGTCGGTGGCCACTGAAGCTTTCTTT
CASSPPDRESVATEAFF
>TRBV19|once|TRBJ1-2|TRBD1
TGTGCCAGTAGACGGACAGGGGGCTATGGCTACACCTTC
CASRRTGGYGYTF
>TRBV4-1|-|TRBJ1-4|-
TGCGCCAGTAGAAAACAGCTGGACTCGTTCGATGAAAAACTGTTTTTT
CASRKQLDSFDEKLFF
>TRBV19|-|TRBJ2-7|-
TGTGCCAGTACCGCCCCAGGCGCCTACGAGCAGTACTTC
CASTAPGAYEQYF
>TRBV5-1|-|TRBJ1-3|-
TGCGCCAGCAGCGGTGATCCAGCAGGCTCTGGAAACACCATATATTTT
CASSGDPAGSGNTIYF
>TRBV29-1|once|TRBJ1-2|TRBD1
TGCAGCGTTGGCACGGACAGGGGGCTTGGCTACACCTTC
CSVGTDRGLGYTF
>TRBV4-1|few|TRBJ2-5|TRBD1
TGCGCCAGCAGCCAGCCAGGACAGGGAAGCGAGACCCAGTACTTC
CASSQPGQGSETQYF
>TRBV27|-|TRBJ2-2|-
TGTGCCAGCAGTCCCCGCGAGGGCGGGGAGCTGTTTTTT
CASSPREGGELFF
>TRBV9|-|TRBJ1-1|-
TGTGCCAGCAGCGCCCTTGGGACATTTAGCACTGAAGCTTTCTTT
CASSALGTFSTEAFF
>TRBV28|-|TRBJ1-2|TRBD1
TGTGCCAGCAGAGCCGACAGGGCGTACGGCTACACCTTC
CASRADRAYGYTF